Detailed here is one T cell receptor beta chain. Antigen specificity is unknown. V gave up 5 bases and J gave up 3 bases, with 14 bases separating them. The germline gives CDR1 MNHEY, CDR2 SVGAGI. The length of the CDR3 is 14 residues. These data originate in a study of PD-1 blockade in classical Hodgkin lymphoma. Across the whole study: On a schedule of every 2 weeks, patients received nivolumab 3 mg/kg intravenously.

Stated time point: cycle 4 day 1 (C4D1), after 6 weeks of nivolumab. Patients all relapsed after autologous stem cell transplantation, and there was variation in brentuximab vedotin exposure. Patients' outcomes at their best amounted to complete response, partial response or progressive disease. Study-wide points: Newly diagnosed and completely responding patients shared comparable baseline diversity. Why the repertoires differ is still unclear, perhaps disease activity or prior therapy.

TCRdb's table, derived via immunoSEQ multiplex PCR, lists solely in-frame clones and lacks some. The sample yields about 41,000 clones, around two thirds seen once. The V and J genes are TRBV6-5 and TRBJ2-7; D is ambiguous. This specimen was peripheral blood mononuclear cells (PBMCs), taken before the fourth cycle of nivolumab. The clonotype was recovered from a human donor with classical Hodgkin lymphoma. CDR3 nucleotides: TGTGCCAGCAGTGAAATTTGGAGAAACTACGAGCAGTACTTC. Translating gives CASSEIWRNYEQYF.